This TCR beta chain was recorded in a study of blood T cells in healthy people across ages. Study observations and caveats: More naive CD4+ cells and higher diversity marked long-lived donors relative to aged donors.

Combining a sample-barcoded 5' primer with a J-beta primer mix, a second PCR ran for about 7 to 12 cycles. TCRdb re-analysed the 5' RACE reads in MiXCR, keeping a single row per CDR3 protein. This sample has about 700,000 distinct CDR3 sequences, with 32% found just once. CDR1 DFQATT and CDR2 SNEGSKA come from the germline V gene (reference sequence). V shed 3 bases and J shed 2 bases, with 13 bases lying between them. This CDR3 region has 14 residues. Regarding this clonotype: The target antigen is unknown.

The chain has TRBV20-1 and TRBJ1-1, with a possible D match to TRBD1 (5 bases). The sample consisted of blood. This sequence originates from a woman aged 80 or over in good health. This CDR3 is CSASGGGINTEAFF. The CDR3 DNA follows: TGCAGTGCTAGTGGGGGAGGGATAAACACTGAAGCTTTCTTT.